Presented here are 22 T cell receptor beta chains from one specimen sequenced in a study of T cell responses to AZD1222 COVID-19 vaccine. The protocol was immunoSEQ multiplex PCR, while the TCRdb copy is restricted to in-frame clones and leaves out a portion. The sample holds more than 110,000 clones; 80% to 95% are singletons and the top ten take around 3.5%. The sample here was peripheral blood, taken 28 days after the second AZD1222 dose. The receptors come from an adult who received the AZD1222 COVID-19 vaccine.

The chain employs TRBV2 and TRBJ1-1; possibly TRBD1 for D (6 bases). The CDR3 covers 15 residues. Trimming took off 2 bases at V and 5 bases at J, with 15 bases between the two ends. CDR1 is SNHLY, CDR2 FYNNEI, per germline. The chain's CDR3 is CASSESRGPGTEAFF. Written as DNA, the CDR3 is TGTGCCAGCAGTGAAAGCAGGGGCCCGGGGACTGAAGCTTTCTTT. The full variable domain, rest sourced from reference TRBV2 and TRBJ1-1, is EPEVTQTPSHQVTQMGQEVILRCVPISNHLYFYWYRQILGQKVEFLVSFYNNEISEKSEIFDDQFSVERPDGSNFTLKIRSTKLEDSAMYFCASSESRGPGTEAFFGQGTRLTVV.

This sequence joins TRBV9 and TRBJ1-1; possibly TRBD1 for D (5 bases). From germline, CDR1 is SGDLS and CDR2 YYNGEE. The CDR3 length is 16 residues. V was shortened by 0 bases and J by 1 base, with 13 bases between the two germline ends. The DNA for the CDR3 is TGTGCCAGCAGCGTAGGGAATGGGGCAGGGAACACTGAAGCTTTCTTT. Translated: CASSVGNGAGNTEAFF.

This chain connects TRBV3-1 (or the pseudogene TRBV3-2) to TRBJ2-7; D remains ambiguous. CDR1 and CDR2 (germline): LGHDT, YNNKEL (reference sequence). CDR3 length: 17 residues. Deletions cut 5 bases from V and 7 bases from J, with 27 bases between. The DNA of the CDR3 is TGTGCCAGCAGCGGACCATATGGGCTAGACACAACGAGGGAGCAGTACTTC. Residues: CASSGPYGLDTTREQYF.

This sequence joins TRBV5-1 and TRBJ2-1; 16 bases are a match to TRBD2. The CDR3 totals 18 residues. The V gene end was trimmed by 0 bases and the J gene end by 8 bases; junction bases not matched to a gene: 8. The germline CDR1 and CDR2 sequences are SGHRS and YFSETQ. The CDR3 DNA sequence: TGCGCCAGCAGCTTGGTGGGACTAGCGGGAGGGGCAGTGGATGAGCAGTTCTTC. This translates into CASSLVGLAGGAVDEQFF.

The V gene is TRBV6-4, the J gene TRBJ2-2; D not certain. This CDR3 has 15 residues. Trimming took 3 bases from V and 2 from J, leaving 10 bases between them. Germline CDR1 and CDR2: MRHNA and SNTAGT. The CDR3 nucleotides are TGTGCCAGCAGTGAACCGAATTATAACACCGGGGAGCTGTTTTTT. Protein product: CASSEPNYNTGELFF.

The chain combines TRBV2 with TRBJ2-1; possible D gene TRBD1, 6 bases. The ends were cut back, 4 bases at V and 11 bases at J, with 18 bases in the middle. CDR3 size: 14 residues. Germline lookup yields CDR1 SNHLY and CDR2 FYNNEI. In DNA, the CDR3 is TGTGCCAGCAGTGCAGTGGACAGCCGTAGCCAGCAGTTCTTC. It translates to CASSAVDSRSQQFF. The full variable domain, with the rest looked up from reference TRBV2 and TRBJ2-1, is EPEVTQTPSHQVTQMGQEVILRCVPISNHLYFYWYRQILGQKVEFLVSFYNNEISEKSEIFDDQFSVERPDGSNFTLKIRSTKLEDSAMYFCASSAVDSRSQQFFGPGTRLTVL.

The chain links TRBV28 to TRBJ1-5, with 7 bases fitting TRBD1. Looked up from germline, CDR1 is MDHEN and CDR2 is SYDVKM. The CDR3 runs to 14 residues. The V segment lost 7 bases and the J segment 7 bases; nucleotides outside the gene matches: 10. CDR3 loop: CASTDRDTRQPQHF. The CDR3 DNA sequence: TGTGCCAGCACCGACAGGGATACGAGGCAGCCCCAGCATTTT. Full variable domain (outside the CDR3, taken from reference TRBV28 and TRBJ1-5): DVKVTQSSRYLVKRTGEKVFLECVQDMDHENMFWYRQDPGLGLRLIYFSYDVKMKEKGDIPEGYSVSREKKERFSLILESASTNQTSMYLCASTDRDTRQPQHFGDGTRLSIL.

The V gene is TRBV15, the J gene TRBJ2-5; D is perhaps TRBD1 (5 bases). Germline CDR1 is LNHNV and CDR2 is YYDKDF (reference sequence). The CDR3 contains 15 residues. V lost 0 bases and J 5 bases, leaving 13 bases between the germline ends. The CDR3 DNA sequence: TGTGCCACCAGCAGAGATAAGCAGGGTACGGAGACCCAGTACTTC. Translating it yields CATSRDKQGTETQYF. Filled out from reference TRBV15 and TRBJ2-5, the complete variable domain reads DAMVIQNPRYQVTQFGKPVTLSCSQTLNHNVMYWYQQKSSQAPKLLFHYYDKDFNNEADTPDNFQSRRPNTSFCFLDIRSPGLGDTAMYLCATSRDKQGTETQYFGPGTRLLVL.

V is TRBV12-3 or TRBV12-4 and J is TRBJ2-3; TRBD2 aligns across 7 bases. V was clipped by 6 bases and J by 7 bases; unmatched bases: 7. The CDR3 runs to 13 residues. The CDR3 DNA follows: TGTGCCAGCAGCATTCCGGGACTAAATACGCAGTATTTT. Its protein product is CASSIPGLNTQYF.

The chain couples TRBV6-5 to TRBJ2-1; 8 bases are shared with TRBD2. The CDR3 is 15 residues long. Germline V CDR1 and CDR2: MNHEY, SVGAGI. Losses at the gene ends were 7 bases for V and 0 bases for J; bases not matched to a gene: 5. The CDR3 DNA reads as TGTGCCAGCACCGGGAGGGGGAGCTCCTACAATGAGCAGTTCTTC. Its protein product is CASTGRGSSYNEQFF.

The CDR3 coding sequence is TGTGCCAGCAGCTTAGGAGGCGGAGCTAACTATGGCTACACCTTC. Its translation: CASSLGGGANYGYTF. The chain employs TRBV7-2 and TRBJ1-2; no reliable D call. The CDR3 extends over 15 amino acids. Germline assignment: CDR1 SGHTA and CDR2 FQGNSA. V lost 1 base to trimming and J lost 0 bases, with 9 bases between them.

CDR3 in DNA: TGTGCCAGCAGACGGACGCTACCCTCCGAGACCCAGTACTTC. This encodes CASRRTLPSETQYF. The rearrangement links TRBV6-5 to TRBJ2-5; no definite D call. The germline gives CDR1 MNHEY, CDR2 SVGAGI. Trimming took off 6 bases at V and 5 bases at J, with 16 bases between the two ends. This CDR3 is 14 amino acids long.

The chain combines TRBV7-9 with TRBJ1-2, with a possible D match to TRBD1 (6 bases). V was clipped by 6 bases and J by 3 bases, with 14 bases between them. CDR3 length: 14 amino acids. CDR1 SEHNR and CDR2 FQNEAQ come from the germline V gene (reference sequence). CDR3 in amino acids: CASRDGGQDYGYTF. The CDR3 DNA sequence: TGTGCCAGCAGGGATGGGGGGCAGGACTATGGCTACACCTTC.

The chain uses TRBV7-8 and TRBJ1-1; the match to TRBD1 covers 7 bases. The germline V gene encodes CDR1 SGHVS and CDR2 FQNEAQ. The V gene end was trimmed by 0 bases and the J gene end by 3 bases; junction bases not matched to a gene: 7. The CDR3 has 16 amino acids. DNA for the CDR3: TGTGCCAGCAGCTTAGCGACAGGGTTGGATTACACTGAAGCTTTCTTT. This translates into CASSLATGLDYTEAFF.

The J gene is TRBJ1-1, the V gene TRBV19; possible D gene TRBD1, 6 bases. Germline V gene lookup returns CDR1 LNHDA and CDR2 SQIVND (reference sequence). Trimming took off 3 bases at V and 5 bases at J, with 13 bases between the two ends. CDR3 size: 14 residues. Written as DNA, the CDR3 is TGTGCCAGTAGTATTGCCACAGGGCTGACTGAAGCTTTCTTT. It is translated as CASSIATGLTEAFF.

V and J are TRBV12-3 or TRBV12-4 and TRBJ2-7; the match to TRBD1 covers 9 bases. The junction had 6 bases not matched to a gene; V was cut back by 5 bases and J by 7 bases. The CDR3 has 13 amino acids. CDR3 region: CASSPQGAGEQYF. DNA for the CDR3: TGTGCCAGCAGTCCACAGGGGGCGGGGGAGCAGTACTTC.

The rearrangement uses TRBV18 and TRBJ1-2; 10 bases fit TRBD1. Trimming cost V 5 bases and J 4 bases; bases outside gene matches: 13. The CDR3 has 17 residues. Germline lookup yields CDR1 KGHSH and CDR2 LQKENI. CDR3 bases: TGTGCCAGCTCAGCGATGAAGACAGGGGGCGCGTTCTATGGCTACACCTTC. Amino acid sequence: CASSAMKTGGAFYGYTF.

The V call is TRBV28, the J call TRBJ1-2, with TRBD1 matching over 7 bases. Germline V gene data show CDR1 as MDHEN and CDR2 as SYDVKM. J lost 3 bases, V lost 5 bases, and 6 bases had no gene match. CDR3 size: 14 residues. The CDR3 is CASSRGGEDYGYTF. The CDR3, as DNA: TGTGCCAGCAGTCGAGGGGGCGAAGACTATGGCTACACCTTC.

This chain uses TRBV28 with TRBJ1-1, with D uncertain. V gave up 6 bases and J gave up 8 bases, with 19 bases separating them. The CDR3 has 14 residues. From germline, CDR1 is MDHEN and CDR2 SYDVKM. This chain's CDR3 is CASRPVLLVREAFF. DNA of the CDR3: TGTGCCAGCAGGCCCGTCCTCTTAGTGAGAGAAGCTTTCTTT.

This clone turned up a few times. The genes are TRBV6-5 and TRBJ1-5; D unresolved. The germline V gene encodes CDR1 MNHEY and CDR2 SVGAGI. The CDR3 sequence is 15 residues long. V was shortened by 6 bases and J by 0 bases, with 12 bases between the two germline ends. The CDR3 DNA follows: TGTGCCAGCAGCCCAGTTTATTATAGCAATCAGCCCCAGCATTTT. It is translated as CASSPVYYSNQPQHF.

This clone was recorded only once. V gene TRBV5-1 combines with J gene TRBJ2-7; TRBD1 matches at 9 bases. The CDR3 extends over 14 amino acids. V lost 4 bases, J lost 3 bases, and 5 bases stayed unmatched. Germline CDR1 reads SGHRS; CDR2 reads YFSETQ. The CDR3 sequence: CASSTRQGDYEQYF. Here the CDR3 DNA reads TGCGCCAGCAGCACCCGACAGGGGGACTACGAGCAGTACTTC.

The gene calls are TRBV5-1 and TRBJ2-1, with 13 bases lining up with TRBD2. The CDR3 has 16 residues. Germline V lookup: CDR1 SGHRS, CDR2 YFSETQ. J was trimmed by 9 bases and V by 0 bases; bases with no gene match: 6. In nucleotides, the CDR3 is TGCGCCAGCAGCTTGGAGGGGACTAGCGGGACCCGTGAGCAGTTCTTC. As protein: CASSLEGTSGTREQFF. The whole variable domain, filled in from reference TRBV5-1 and TRBJ2-1, reads KAGVTQTPRYLIKTRGQQVTLSCSPISGHRSVSWYQQTPGQGLQFLFEYFSETQRNKGNFPGRFSGRQFSNSRSEMNVSTLELGDSALYLCASSLEGTSGTREQFFGPGTRLTVL.